Detailed here is one T cell receptor beta chain. The protocol was immunoSEQ multiplex PCR, while the TCRdb copy is restricted to in-frame clones and leaves out a portion. The sample records some 160,000 clones, around 86% being singletons. This CDR3 is 15 amino acids long. Per the germline V gene, CDR1 is SNHLY and CDR2 is FYNNEI. Trimming cost V 5 bases and J 4 bases; bases outside gene matches: 6. This entry is derived from a study of control samples from healthy donors and cancer patients. The source material was blood. The source is a man aged 25-40 years in good health. The rearrangement uses TRBV2 and TRBJ1-4; TRBD1 aligns across 8 bases. The CDR3 reads CASSLTTGVNEKLFF. CDR3 nucleotides: TGTGCCAGCAGTCTGACGACAGGGGTTAATGAAAAACTGTTTTTT.